These 27 T cell receptor beta chains originate from one sample sequenced in a study of OX40 agonist ivuxolimab in advanced cancers. The receptor library was made with the immunoSEQ multiplex PCR assay. TCRdb holds this immuneACCESS table with in-frame rearrangements only. Some clones are missing; in checked studies, unresolved V genes explain under half, and the rest has no known cause. The sample table shows tens of thousands of clones, and almost 90% are seen once. Of the sample, approximately 5% falls within the top ten clones. The sample in question was CD4+ or CD8+ T cells sorted from blood, obtained in a trial of the OX40 agonist ivuxolimab. Receptor source: an adult with an advanced solid tumor such as melanoma, head and neck, liver or kidney cancer.

In this sample, this clone turned up a few times. The CDR3 nucleotides are TGCGCCAGCAGCCCCCGGACTAGCGGGGGACAAGAGACCCAGTACTTC. Encoded protein: CASSPRTSGGQETQYF. The chain carries TRBV4-1 and TRBJ2-5; TRBD2 aligns across 13 bases. Germline V gene sequence: CDR1 MGHRA, CDR2 YSYEKL. V trimming: 4 bases; J trimming: 2 bases; junction bases outside the gene matches: 4. The CDR3 is 16 residues long.

This clone was observed once. V and J are TRBV27 and TRBJ1-1; TRBD1 is a possible D gene (5 bases). CDR1 and CDR2 from the germline V gene are MNHEY and SMNVEV (reference sequence). Trimming took 1 base from V and 10 from J, leaving 13 bases between them. This CDR3 contains 13 residues. The CDR3 spells CASSLLGSRGAFF. CDR3 sequence (DNA): TGTGCCAGCAGTTTATTGGGGTCTAGGGGAGCTTTCTTT.

This clone has a single count. The chain joins TRBV7-8 to TRBJ1-5; D gene ambiguous. The germline CDR1 and CDR2 sequences are SGHVS and FQNEAQ. V lost 4 bases and J lost 5, with 21 bases in between. CDR3 length: 17 residues. CDR3 amino acids: CASSSVPLAGADQPQHF. The DNA of the CDR3 is TGTGCCAGCAGCTCTGTTCCTCTCGCGGGTGCGGATCAGCCCCAGCATTTT.

The gene calls are TRBV6-5 and TRBJ1-2; no clear D gene. Trimming shortened V by 6 bases and J by 2 bases, and 10 bases separated the two germline ends. The germline V gene has CDR1 MNHEY and CDR2 SVGAGI. The CDR3 has 13 residues. CDR3 residues: CASRPTSNYGYTF. CDR3 coding DNA: TGTGCCAGCAGACCAACTTCAAACTATGGCTACACCTTC.

V usage is TRBV4-2 and J usage is TRBJ2-3; D gene unclear. Trimming shortened V by 2 bases and J by 0 bases, and 3 bases separated the two germline ends. CDR1 and CDR2 from the germline V gene are LGHNA and YNFKEQ. The CDR3 is 13 amino acids. As DNA, the CDR3 is TGTGCCAGCAGCCAAACTAGCACAGATACGCAGTATTTT. It is translated as CASSQTSTDTQYF.

The rearrangement joins TRBV2 to TRBJ2-3, with TRBD2 as a possible D gene (5 bases). The CDR3 runs to 15 residues. V shed 9 bases and J shed 2 bases, with 18 bases lying between them. Germline CDR1 SNHLY, CDR2 FYNNEI. CDR3 sequence: CASHKRASITDTQYF. DNA of the CDR3: TGTGCCAGTCACAAGAGGGCTAGCATCACAGATACGCAGTATTTT.

The V gene is TRBV19, the J gene TRBJ2-1; 12 bases agree with TRBD2. The V segment lost 6 bases and the J segment 7 bases; nucleotides outside the gene matches: 16. Germline CDR1 reads LNHDA; CDR2 reads SQIVND (reference sequence). The CDR3 has 18 amino acids. The CDR3 region has the DNA TGTGCCAGTAGAGGCAGGACTAGCGGGGTCCTGGCTGGGAATGAGCAGTTCTTC. It translates to CASRGRTSGVLAGNEQFF. Based on the CDR3 plus reference TRBV19 and TRBJ2-1, the full variable domain is DGGITQSPKYLFRKEGQNVTLSCEQNLNHDAMYWYRQDPGQGLRLIYYSQIVNDFQKGDIAEGYSVSREKKESFPLTVTSAQKNPTAFYLCASRGRTSGVLAGNEQFFGPGTRLTVL.

This chain joins TRBV28 and TRBJ1-1; no reliable D call. The CDR3 has 13 residues. V was trimmed by 2 bases and J by 2 bases, leaving 6 bases between them. Germline CDR1 and CDR2: MDHEN and SYDVKM. In nucleotides, the CDR3 is TGTGCCAGCAGTTTACCAGTAAACACTGAAGCTTTCTTT. Amino acids: CASSLPVNTEAFF.

This chain links TRBV18 with TRBJ1-2, with TRBD1 matching over 8 bases. J gave up 7 bases and V 2 bases, and 6 bases lay outside the gene matches. This CDR3 is 14 amino acids long. Germline CDR1 and CDR2: KGHSH and LQKENI. The CDR3 nucleotides read TGTGCCAGCTCACCAAGTCAGGGGGCGGCTGGCTACACCTTC. Its translation is CASSPSQGAAGYTF.

The genes are TRBV7-6 and TRBJ1-1; no clear D. The ends were cut back, 5 bases at V and 4 bases at J, with 20 bases in the middle. The CDR3 covers 16 residues. Germline CDR1 SGHVS, CDR2 FNYEAQ. The CDR3 protein is CASSQGTAGGGTEAFF. The CDR3 DNA sequence: TGTGCCAGCAGCCAAGGTACTGCAGGCGGCGGCACTGAAGCTTTCTTT.

This chain connects TRBV10-2 to TRBJ2-1; a weak D match, TRBD1 (5 bases). Germline values: CDR1 WSHSY, CDR2 SAAADI. There are 13 residues in the CDR3. V lost 8 bases to trimming and J lost 8 bases, with 16 bases between them. In nucleotides, the CDR3 is TGCGCCAGCCAATGGTACAGGAACGATGAGCAGTTCTTC. Translation gives CASQWYRNDEQFF.

This clone occurred once. The CDR3 sequence is CAGNGGLYDGYTF. In nucleotides, the CDR3 is TGTGCCGGAAACGGGGGCCTCTACGATGGCTACACCTTC. This chain connects TRBV30 to TRBJ1-2; D is possibly TRBD1 (6 bases). This CDR3 has 13 residues. V lost 8 bases to trimming and J lost 6 bases, with 19 bases between them. Germline CDR1 reads GTSNPN; CDR2 reads SVGIG (reference sequence).

This clone has only one observation. This chain uses TRBV11-3 with TRBJ1-2; 9 bases line up with TRBD1. V shed 2 bases, J shed 7 bases, and the junction held 2 bases outside the gene matches. The CDR3 runs 13 residues. Germline V gives CDR1 SGHNT, CDR2 YENEEA. The CDR3 DNA reads TGTGCCAGCAGCTTAAGGGGACAGGGTGGCTACACCTTC. It is translated as CASSLRGQGGYTF.

Only one count was recorded for this clone. The V gene is TRBV5-6, the J gene TRBJ1-2; 7 bases align to TRBD1. Germline V gives CDR1 SGHDT, CDR2 YYEEEE. Germline trimming cut 2 bases from V and 5 bases from J; bases unmatched to any gene: 9. The CDR3 sequence is 15 residues long. CDR3: CASSLGTAKTYGYTF. In DNA, the CDR3 is TGTGCCAGCAGCTTAGGGACAGCGAAGACTTATGGCTACACCTTC.

This clone was seen a single time. V gene TRBV6-1 combines with J gene TRBJ2-7; a weak D match, TRBD1 (6 bases). This CDR3 has 14 amino acids. V was clipped by 7 bases and J by 0 bases, with 13 bases between them. Germline V CDR1 and CDR2: MNHNS, SASEGT. In DNA form, the CDR3 reads TGTGCCAGCACCTTGAGACAGGACTCCTACGAGCAGTACTTC. Its translation: CASTLRQDSYEQYF.

The chain combines TRBV15 with TRBJ2-5; D remains unclear. Trimming cost V 0 bases and J 1 base, with 6 bases left between them. The length of the CDR3 is 14 residues. Germline V gene lookup returns CDR1 LNHNV and CDR2 YYDKDF (reference sequence). The CDR3: CATSRDRGQETQYF. CDR3 nucleotide sequence: TGTGCCACCAGCAGAGATCGTGGCCAAGAGACCCAGTACTTC.

V and J are TRBV5-1 and TRBJ2-5; 10 nucleotides agree with TRBD2. V shed 8 bases, J shed 3 bases, and the junction held 4 bases outside the gene matches. There are 13 residues in the CDR3. Looked up from germline, CDR1 is SGHRS and CDR2 is YFSETQ. CDR3 in DNA: TGCGCCAGAAGAGGACTAGCGGAAGAGACCCAGTACTTC. Translating gives CARRGLAEETQYF.

The rearrangement joins TRBV28 to TRBJ1-2; TRBD1 matches at 7 bases. Germline CDR1 is MDHEN and CDR2 is SYDVKM. V gave up 5 bases and J gave up 8 bases; unmatched junction bases: 5. The CDR3 sequence is 12 residues long. CDR3 in amino acids: CASSRQGRGYTF. The CDR3 DNA reads as TGTGCCAGCAGTCGACAGGGCAGAGGCTACACCTTC.

The rearrangement uses TRBV13 and TRBJ1-2; 7 positions agree with TRBD1. Germline V lookup: CDR1 PRHDT, CDR2 FYEKMQ (reference sequence). The CDR3 has 15 residues. The ends lost 5 bases at V and 3 bases at J; junction bases unmatched: 9. CDR3 bases: TGTGCCAGCAGCAACCGGGACAGCGTATACTATGGCTACACCTTC. Protein: CASSNRDSVYYGYTF.

V is TRBV19 and J is TRBJ1-5; D not resolved. Trimming took off 1 base at V and 4 bases at J, with 8 bases between the two ends. The CDR3 is 14 residues long. Germline lookup yields CDR1 LNHDA and CDR2 SQIVND (reference sequence). CDR3 sequence: CASSIGVGNQPQHF. CDR3 DNA: TGTGCCAGTAGTATAGGGGTAGGGAATCAGCCCCAGCATTTT.

The gene calls are TRBV27 and TRBJ1-4, with a tentative D call TRBD1 (6 bases). The CDR3 is 14 amino acids. Deletions cut 2 bases from V and 8 bases from J, with 12 bases between. Germline V gene lookup returns CDR1 MNHEY and CDR2 SMNVEV (reference sequence). The CDR3 protein is CASSLQGRGEKLFF. The DNA of the CDR3 is TGTGCCAGCAGTTTACAGGGGAGAGGCGAAAAACTGTTTTTT.

This chain connects TRBV5-4 to TRBJ2-2; D is possibly TRBD1 or TRBD2 (6 bases each). This CDR3 contains 14 residues. Per the germline V gene, CDR1 is SGHNT and CDR2 is YYREEE (reference sequence). V was pared by 0 bases and J by 9 bases, with 12 bases between. CDR3 bases: TGTGCCAGCAGCTTGGCCGGAGGGGGGAGGGAGCTGTTTTTT. Translating gives CASSLAGGGRELFF.

The chain couples TRBV7-9 to TRBJ2-5; 11 bases fit TRBD1. The CDR3 consists of 15 residues. The germline CDR1 and CDR2 sequences are SEHNR and FQNEAQ (reference sequence). V was clipped by 5 bases and J by 6 bases; unmatched bases: 8. CDR3 protein: CASSPIGQGAKTQYF. CDR3 nucleotides: TGTGCCAGCAGCCCCATAGGACAGGGGGCGAAGACCCAGTACTTC.

The chain couples TRBV5-1 to TRBJ2-2, with no clear D. Deletions cut 5 bases from V and 1 base from J, with 12 bases between. The CDR3 contains 15 residues. Germline V gene data show CDR1 as SGHRS and CDR2 as YFSETQ. CDR3 protein: CASSSVLRNTGELFF. The CDR3 DNA follows: TGCGCCAGCAGTTCGGTCTTACGGAACACCGGGGAGCTGTTTTTT.

This chain links TRBV2 with TRBJ1-5, with 9 bases that match TRBD1. The CDR3 is 15 residues long. The trim removed 7 bases at V and 5 bases at J, leaving 9 bases unmatched. From germline, CDR1 is SNHLY and CDR2 FYNNEI. CDR3 region: CASNPRDRADQPQHF. In DNA form, the CDR3 reads TGTGCCAGCAACCCCCGGGACAGGGCCGATCAGCCCCAGCATTTT.

The V and J genes are TRBV10-2 and TRBJ2-3; 8 nucleotides agree with TRBD2. Trimming removed 2 bases from V and 3 bases from J; junction bases left unmatched: 4. The CDR3 is 15 amino acids. Per the germline V gene, CDR1 is WSHSY and CDR2 is SAAADI. CDR3 in amino acids: CASSEQPGGTDTQYF. The CDR3 coding sequence is TGCGCCAGCAGTGAGCAACCGGGGGGGACAGATACGCAGTATTTT.

CDR3 nucleotides: TGTGCCAGCAGCGTAGAGGCGGGGAACACCGGGGAGCTGTTTTTT. This sequence encodes CASSVEAGNTGELFF. The V and J genes are TRBV9 and TRBJ2-2; tentative D call: TRBD2 (5 bases). Germline V CDR1 and CDR2: SGDLS, YYNGEE. V lost 0 bases and J 1 base, leaving 7 bases between the germline ends. The CDR3 totals 15 residues.